The 7 T cell receptor beta chains presented below share a single source sample, sequenced in a study of OX40 agonist ivuxolimab in advanced cancers. Clones were read by immunoSEQ multiplex PCR, and TCRdb kept only the in-frame ones, dropping some. The sample carries about 73,000 clones, more than 80% recorded once. Material: CD4+ or CD8+ T cells sorted from blood, obtained in a trial of the OX40 agonist ivuxolimab. The source of these receptors is an adult with an advanced solid tumor such as melanoma, head and neck, liver or kidney cancer.

This chain links TRBV7-9 with TRBJ2-3; TRBD2 aligns across 9 bases. V gave up 1 base and J gave up 4 bases; unmatched junction bases: 3. Germline V gene data show CDR1 as SEHNR and CDR2 as FQNEAQ (reference sequence). The CDR3 loop spans 15 amino acids. CDR3 nucleotide sequence: TGTGCCAGCAGCTTAGGCGGGAGGGATGCAGATACGCAGTATTTT. Translating gives CASSLGGRDADTQYF.

The V and J genes are TRBV4-1 and TRBJ2-3; 15 nucleotides agree with TRBD2. The CDR3 loop spans 18 amino acids. V shed 4 bases and J 6 bases; nucleotides not matched to a gene: 11. CDR1 MGHRA and CDR2 YSYEKL come from the germline V gene. The CDR3 region has the DNA TGCGCCAGCAGCCCTCTACGGGGGACTAGCGGGAGGACCGATACGCAGTATTTT. Amino acid sequence: CASSPLRGTSGRTDTQYF.

The chain carries TRBV9 and TRBJ1-2; D is ambiguous. The V gene's germline CDR1 is SGDLS and CDR2 YYNGEE. The CDR3 loop spans 12 amino acids. Trimming took off 3 bases at V and 4 bases at J, with 7 bases between the two ends. DNA for the CDR3: TGTGCCAGCAGCGCCGAGGGCTATGGCTACACCTTC. Its protein product is CASSAEGYGYTF. The full variable domain, with the rest looked up from reference TRBV9 and TRBJ1-2, is DSGVTQTPKHLITATGQRVTLRCSPRSGDLSVYWYQQSLDQGLQFLIQYYNGEERAKGNILERFSAQQFPDLHSELNLSSLELGDSALYFCASSAEGYGYTFGSGTRLTVV.

The chain uses TRBV10-3 and TRBJ2-1, with TRBD2 as a possible D gene (6 bases). Germline loops: CDR1 ENHRY, CDR2 SYGVKD. V dropped 10 bases and J dropped 10 bases, with 14 bases sitting between them. This CDR3 is built from 11 residues. The CDR3, as DNA: TGTGCCACGGGGGAGGCAGGAGAGCAGTTCTTC. Translating it yields CATGEAGEQFF.

V is TRBV6-6 and J is TRBJ1-5; 9 bases match TRBD1. The junction had 5 bases not matched to a gene; V was cut back by 6 bases and J by 5 bases. CDR1 is MNHNY and CDR2 is SVGAGI in the germline V gene (reference sequence). The CDR3 contains 14 residues. The CDR3: CASSLTGGHQPQHF. The CDR3, as DNA: TGTGCCAGCAGCCTAACAGGGGGCCATCAGCCCCAGCATTTT.

J is TRBJ2-5 and V is TRBV7-9, with D maybe TRBD2 (7 bases). This CDR3 is 15 amino acids long. Germline assignment: CDR1 SEHNR and CDR2 FQNEAQ (reference sequence). V lost 10 bases and J 3 bases, leaving 21 bases between the germline ends. In nucleotides, the CDR3 is TGTGCCACCAATTCAATGGGGGGGCCTAAAGAGACCCAGTACTTC. This translates into CATNSMGGPKETQYF.

The chain carries TRBV5-1 and TRBJ1-3; D is possibly TRBD1 (5 bases). The V end lost 2 bases, the J end lost 2 bases, and 8 bases lay between the germline ends. Germline-derived CDR1 and CDR2 are SGHRS and YFSETQ. This CDR3 has 14 amino acids. As DNA, the CDR3 is TGCGCCAGCAGCTTCCAGGGAGCTGGAAACACCATATATTTT. Protein product: CASSFQGAGNTIYF.